This T cell receptor beta chain derives from a study of CD8 T cells in Susac syndrome. The V end was cut by 0 bases, the J end by 5 bases, with 8 bases between. The V gene's germline CDR1 is MNHEY and CDR2 SVGAGI. The length of the CDR3 is 14 residues. The authors reverse transcribed about 0.5 to 1 ug RNA with random hexamers. TCRdb ran MiXCR on the immunoSEQ multiplex PCR reads and lists one entry per CDR3 protein. The sample lists around 230,000 distinct CDR3 sequences, about 95% occurring once. The rearrangement links TRBV6-5 to TRBJ1-5; D gene uncertain. The source is a human donor with Susac syndrome. The source material was CD4+ T cells from PBMCs. In DNA form, the CDR3 reads TGTGCCAGCAGTTACTCGAGAGGTTATCAGCCCCAGCATTTT. Encoded protein: CASSYSRGYQPQHF.